The rows below give T cell receptor beta chains drawn from one sample of a study of OX40 agonist ivuxolimab in advanced cancers. Method: immunoSEQ multiplex PCR; TCRdb's copy keeps in-frame clones and lacks some. The table has about 69,000 clones, just over 90% seen once. Specimen: CD4+ or CD8+ T cells sorted from blood, collected in a trial of the OX40 agonist ivuxolimab. Receptors were obtained from an adult with an advanced solid tumor such as melanoma, head and neck, liver or kidney cancer. CDR3s include the opening cysteine and the closing phenylalanine or tryptophan. The D gene is left open where the match is weak. Some rows have no size entry. The others give once, few or many, or a class for an expanded clone.

>TRBJ1-4|.|.|TRBV5-1
CASSLAGTHGEKLFF
TGCGCCAGCAGCTTGGCGGGGACCCATGGTGAAAAACTGTTTTTT
>TRBJ2-2|.|.|TRBV11-3
CASSLGHANTGELFF
TGTGCCAGCAGCCTCGGGCATGCGAACACCGGGGAGCTGTTTTTT
>TRBJ2-3|TRBD1|.|TRBV7-3
CASSQGQGLTDTQYF
TGTGCCAGCAGCCAAGGACAGGGGTTGACAGATACGCAGTATTTT
>TRBJ2-3|TRBD2|.|TRBV18
CASSDLAGASSTDTQYF
TGTGCCAGCTCAGATTTAGCGGGAGCGTCAAGCACAGATACGCAGTATTTT
>TRBJ1-4|.|.|TRBV6-1
CASSAGRWGSSEKLFF
TGTGCCAGCAGTGCAGGGCGTTGGGGCTCGAGTGAAAAACTGTTTTTT
>TRBJ2-3|.|.|TRBV9
CASSVDLDTQYF
TGTGCCAGCAGCGTAGATTTGGATACGCAGTATTTT
>TRBJ2-7|TRBD1|once|TRBV18
CASSSGQGDSYEQYF
TGTGCCAGCTCATCGGGACAGGGAGACTCCTACGAGCAGTACTTC
>TRBJ2-7|.|.|TRBV21-1
CASSKALGQGIPYEQYF
TGTGCCAGCAGCAAAGCGCTGGGACAGGGGATCCCCTACGAGCAGTACTTC
>TRBJ2-3|.|few|TRBV28
CASSLAGADTQYF
TGTGCCAGCAGTTTAGCCGGAGCAGATACGCAGTATTTT
>TRBJ2-7|.|once|TRBV7-6
CASSLAFRGSRPYEQYF
TGTGCCAGCAGCTTAGCTTTCAGAGGGTCTAGACCCTACGAGCAGTACTTC
>TRBJ2-1|.|.|TRBV18
CASSPQSDEQFF
TGTGCCAGCTCACCACAGAGCGATGAGCAGTTCTTC
>TRBJ2-5|.|.|TRBV19
CASSIGNSVTQYF
TGTGCCAGTAGTATAGGGAACAGTGTGACCCAGTACTTC
>TRBJ1-2|.|.|TRBV2
CASSEAMGFNYGYTF
TGTGCCAGCAGTGAAGCAATGGGTTTTAACTATGGCTACACCTTC
>TRBJ2-1|TRBD2|.|TRBV2
CASSAPLGLAGGSSYNEQFF
TGTGCCAGCAGTGCGCCGTTGGGACTAGCGGGAGGCAGCTCCTACAATGAGCAGTTCTTC
>TRBJ1-2|.|.|TRBV5-1
CASSPEVSTYGYTF
TGCGCCAGCAGCCCGGAGGTCTCGACCTATGGCTACACCTTC
>TRBJ1-5|.|.|TRBV19
CASSIRGSNQPQHF
TGTGCCAGTAGTATACGGGGGAGCAATCAGCCCCAGCATTTT
>TRBJ1-5|TRBD1|.|TRBV5-5
CASSTGTGYSNQPQHF
TGTGCCAGCAGCACCGGGACAGGTTATAGCAATCAGCCCCAGCATTTT
>TRBJ2-3|TRBD2|.|TRBV7-7
CASSLHNSASGIPSTDTQYF
TGTGCTAGCAGCCTTCATAATTCGGCTAGCGGGATTCCTAGCACAGATACGCAGTATTTT
>TRBJ1-5|.|once|TRBV19
CASRLTGQPQHF
TGTGCCAGTAGGTTGACAGGACAGCCCCAGCATTTT
>TRBJ1-1|.|.|TRBV19
CASTKYNTEAFF
TGTGCCAGTACCAAGTACAACACTGAAGCTTTCTTT
>TRBJ1-5|.|.|TRBV5-5
CASSEYMISNQPQHF
TGTGCCAGCAGCGAGTACATGATTAGCAATCAGCCCCAGCATTTT
>TRBJ2-7|.|.|TRBV9
CASSPLSSSSYEQYF
TGTGCCAGCAGCCCTCTCTCCTCGAGCTCCTACGAGCAGTACTTC
>TRBJ2-4|TRBD1|few|TRBV5-6
CASSFTGGGNIQYF
TGTGCCAGCAGCTTCACAGGGGGTGGGAACATTCAGTACTTC